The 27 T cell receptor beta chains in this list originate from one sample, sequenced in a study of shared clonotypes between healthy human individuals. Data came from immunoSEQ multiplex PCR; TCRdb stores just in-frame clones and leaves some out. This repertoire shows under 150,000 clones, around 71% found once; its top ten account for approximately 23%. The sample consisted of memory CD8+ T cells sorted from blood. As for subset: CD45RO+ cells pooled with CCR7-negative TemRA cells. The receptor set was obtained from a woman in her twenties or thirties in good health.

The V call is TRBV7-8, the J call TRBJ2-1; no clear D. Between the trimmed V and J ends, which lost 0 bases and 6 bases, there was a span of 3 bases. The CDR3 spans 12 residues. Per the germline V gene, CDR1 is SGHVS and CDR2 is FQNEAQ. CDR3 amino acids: CASSLARNEQFF. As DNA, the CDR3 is TGTGCCAGCAGCTTAGCGCGCAATGAGCAGTTCTTC. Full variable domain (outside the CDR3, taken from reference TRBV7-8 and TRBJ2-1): GAGVSQSPRYKVAKRGQDVALRCDPISGHVSLFWYQQALGQGPEFLTYFQNEAQLDKSGLPSDRFFAERPEGSVSTLKIQRTQQEDSAVYLCASSLARNEQFFGPGTRLTVL.

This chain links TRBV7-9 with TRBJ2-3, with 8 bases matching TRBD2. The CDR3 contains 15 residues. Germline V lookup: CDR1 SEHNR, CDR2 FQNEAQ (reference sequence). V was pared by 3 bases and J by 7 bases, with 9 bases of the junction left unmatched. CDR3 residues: CASSFTSGAGNTQYF. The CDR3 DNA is TGTGCCAGCAGCTTCACTAGCGGTGCGGGAAATACGCAGTATTTT. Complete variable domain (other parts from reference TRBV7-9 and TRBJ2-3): DTGVSQNPRHKITKRGQNVTFRCDPISEHNRLYWYRQTLGQGPEFLTYFQNEAQLEKSRLLSDRFSAERPKGSFSTLEIQRTEQGDSAMYLCASSFTSGAGNTQYFGPGTRLTVL.

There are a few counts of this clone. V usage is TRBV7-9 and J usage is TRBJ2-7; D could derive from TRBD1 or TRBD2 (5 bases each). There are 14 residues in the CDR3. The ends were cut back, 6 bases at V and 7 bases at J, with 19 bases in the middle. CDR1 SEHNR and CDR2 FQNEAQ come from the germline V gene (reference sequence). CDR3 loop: CASRESTQWGEQYF. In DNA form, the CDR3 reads TGTGCCAGCAGGGAAAGTACTCAATGGGGGGAGCAGTACTTC.

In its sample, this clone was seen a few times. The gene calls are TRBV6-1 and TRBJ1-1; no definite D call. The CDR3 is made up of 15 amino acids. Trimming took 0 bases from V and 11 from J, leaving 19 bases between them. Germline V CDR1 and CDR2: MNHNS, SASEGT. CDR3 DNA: TGTGCCAGCAGTGAAGCCGGGCGGGGAGGGCGGCGGGCTTTCTTT. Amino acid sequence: CASSEAGRGGRRAFF.

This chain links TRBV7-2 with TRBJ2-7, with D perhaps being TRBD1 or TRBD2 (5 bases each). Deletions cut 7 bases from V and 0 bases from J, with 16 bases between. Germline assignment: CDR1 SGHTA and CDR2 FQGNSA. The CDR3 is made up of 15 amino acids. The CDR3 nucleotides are TGTGCCAGCACCCCACAGGCGGGCTTCTCCTACGAGCAGTACTTC. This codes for CASTPQAGFSYEQYF.

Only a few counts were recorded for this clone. The CDR3 region has the DNA TGTGCAACAACGACGGGAGGTCCCCTCACAGATACGCAGTATTTT. Encoded protein: CATTTGGPLTDTQYF. This chain connects TRBV2 to TRBJ2-3; 7 bases map to TRBD2. The CDR3 contains 15 residues. CDR1 and CDR2 from the germline V gene are SNHLY and FYNNEI.

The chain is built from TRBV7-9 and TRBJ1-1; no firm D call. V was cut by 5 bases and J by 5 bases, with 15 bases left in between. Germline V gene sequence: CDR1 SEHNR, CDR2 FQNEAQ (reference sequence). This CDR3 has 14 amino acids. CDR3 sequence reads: CASSHRRGGTEAFF. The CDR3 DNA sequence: TGTGCCAGCAGCCATCGTCGGGGAGGGACTGAAGCTTTCTTT.

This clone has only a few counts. The chain's CDR3 is CAISEPVYQGARTEAFF. The CDR3 DNA reads TGTGCCATCAGTGAGCCGGTATATCAGGGGGCGCGAACTGAAGCTTTCTTT. This sequence joins TRBV10-3 and TRBJ1-1, with 8 positions matching TRBD1. The V and J ends lost 2 bases and 5 bases, in that order; junction bases with no gene match: 13. Germline V CDR1 and CDR2: ENHRY, SYGVKD. This CDR3 has 17 amino acids.

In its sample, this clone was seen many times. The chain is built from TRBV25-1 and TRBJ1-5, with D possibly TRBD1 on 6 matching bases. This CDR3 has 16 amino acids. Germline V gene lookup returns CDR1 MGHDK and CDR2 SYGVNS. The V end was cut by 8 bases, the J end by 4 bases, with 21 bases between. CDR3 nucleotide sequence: TGTGCCAGCTCTACTCGGGACACCGAGTCGAATCAGCCCCAGCATTTT. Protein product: CASSTRDTESNQPQHF.

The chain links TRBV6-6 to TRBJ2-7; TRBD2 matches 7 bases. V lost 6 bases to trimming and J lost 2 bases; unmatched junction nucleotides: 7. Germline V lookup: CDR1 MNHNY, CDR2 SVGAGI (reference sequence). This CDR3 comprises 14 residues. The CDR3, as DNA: TGTGCCAGCAGCGGCCTAGCGGTTCCCTACGAGCAGTACTTC. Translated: CASSGLAVPYEQYF.

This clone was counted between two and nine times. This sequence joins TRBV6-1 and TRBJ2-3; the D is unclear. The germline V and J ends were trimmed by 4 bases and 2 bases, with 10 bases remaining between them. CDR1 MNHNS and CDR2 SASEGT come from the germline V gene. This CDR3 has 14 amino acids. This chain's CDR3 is CASSVGKDTDTQYF. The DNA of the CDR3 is TGTGCCAGCAGTGTGGGGAAAGACACAGATACGCAGTATTTT.

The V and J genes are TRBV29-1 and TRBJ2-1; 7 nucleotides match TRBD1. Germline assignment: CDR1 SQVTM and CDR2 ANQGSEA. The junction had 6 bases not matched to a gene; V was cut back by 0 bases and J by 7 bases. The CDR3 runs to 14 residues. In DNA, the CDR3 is TGCAGCGTTGAAGATTGGACAGGTGATAATGAGCAGTTCTTC. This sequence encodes CSVEDWTGDNEQFF.

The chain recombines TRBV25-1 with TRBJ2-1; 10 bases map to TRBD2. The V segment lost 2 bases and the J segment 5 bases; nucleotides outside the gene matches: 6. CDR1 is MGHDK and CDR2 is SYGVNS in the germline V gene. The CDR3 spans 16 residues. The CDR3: CASSEMGLARHNEQFF. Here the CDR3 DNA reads TGTGCCAGCAGTGAAATGGGACTAGCGAGACACAATGAGCAGTTCTTC.

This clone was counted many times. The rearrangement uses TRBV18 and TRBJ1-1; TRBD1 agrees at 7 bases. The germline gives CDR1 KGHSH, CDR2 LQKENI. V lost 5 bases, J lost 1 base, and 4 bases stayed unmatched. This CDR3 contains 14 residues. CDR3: CASSKEGANTEAFF. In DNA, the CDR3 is TGTGCCAGCTCAAAGGAGGGGGCGAACACTGAAGCTTTCTTT.

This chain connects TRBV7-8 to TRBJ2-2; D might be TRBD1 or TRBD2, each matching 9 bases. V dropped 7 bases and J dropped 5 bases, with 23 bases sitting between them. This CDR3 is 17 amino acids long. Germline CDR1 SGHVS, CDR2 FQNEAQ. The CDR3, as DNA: TGTGCCAGCACTGAGACAGGGGGGACTAGCCCGACCGGGGAGCTGTTTTTT. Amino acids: CASTETGGTSPTGELFF.

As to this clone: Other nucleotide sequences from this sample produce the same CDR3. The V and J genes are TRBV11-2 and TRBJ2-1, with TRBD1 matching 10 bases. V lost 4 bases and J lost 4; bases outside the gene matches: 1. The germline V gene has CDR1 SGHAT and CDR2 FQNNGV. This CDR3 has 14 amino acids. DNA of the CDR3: TGTGCCAGCAGCTCGGGACAGGGGTACAATGAGCAGTTCTTC. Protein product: CASSSGQGYNEQFF. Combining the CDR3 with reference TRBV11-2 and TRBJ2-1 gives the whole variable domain EAGVAQSPRYKIIEKRQSVAFWCNPISGHATLYWYQQILGQGPKLLIQFQNNGVVDDSQLPKDRFSAERLKGVDSTLKIQPAKLEDSAVYLCASSSGQGYNEQFFGPGTRLTVL.

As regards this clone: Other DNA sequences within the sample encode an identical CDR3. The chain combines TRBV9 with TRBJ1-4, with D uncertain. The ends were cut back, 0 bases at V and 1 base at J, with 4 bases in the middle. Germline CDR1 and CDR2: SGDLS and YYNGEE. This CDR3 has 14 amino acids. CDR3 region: CASSVGGTNEKLFF. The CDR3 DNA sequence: TGTGCCAGCAGCGTAGGGGGAACTAATGAAAAACTGTTTTTT.

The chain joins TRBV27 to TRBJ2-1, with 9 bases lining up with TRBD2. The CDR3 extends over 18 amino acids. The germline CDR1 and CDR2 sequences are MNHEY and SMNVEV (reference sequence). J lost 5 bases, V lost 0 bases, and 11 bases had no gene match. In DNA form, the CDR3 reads TGTGCCAGCAGTTTATCGGGGGGGCTGGCTAGCGGGAACAATGAGCAGTTCTTC. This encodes CASSLSGGLASGNNEQFF.

CDR3 amino acids: CASSKAGGPWNEQFF. Written as DNA, the CDR3 is TGTGCCAGTAGTAAGGCGGGAGGGCCCTGGAATGAGCAGTTCTTC. The chain couples TRBV19 to TRBJ2-1; 9 bases are a match to TRBD2. With 4 bases clipped from V and 7 bases from J, the junction kept 8 bases outside the gene matches. CDR3 size: 15 residues. CDR1 is LNHDA, CDR2 SQIVND, per germline (reference sequence).

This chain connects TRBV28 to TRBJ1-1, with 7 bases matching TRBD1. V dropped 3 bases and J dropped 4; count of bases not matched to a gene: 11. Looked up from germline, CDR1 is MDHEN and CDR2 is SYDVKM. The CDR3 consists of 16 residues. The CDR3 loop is CASSFEGAPLSTEAFF. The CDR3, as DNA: TGTGCCAGCAGTTTTGAGGGGGCCCCCCTCAGCACTGAAGCTTTCTTT.

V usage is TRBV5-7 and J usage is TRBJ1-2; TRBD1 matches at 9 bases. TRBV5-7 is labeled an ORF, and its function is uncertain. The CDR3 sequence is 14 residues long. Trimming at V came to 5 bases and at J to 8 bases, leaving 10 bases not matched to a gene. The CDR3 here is CASRETQGARGYTF. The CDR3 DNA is TGTGCCAGCAGAGAAACACAGGGGGCAAGAGGCTACACCTTC.

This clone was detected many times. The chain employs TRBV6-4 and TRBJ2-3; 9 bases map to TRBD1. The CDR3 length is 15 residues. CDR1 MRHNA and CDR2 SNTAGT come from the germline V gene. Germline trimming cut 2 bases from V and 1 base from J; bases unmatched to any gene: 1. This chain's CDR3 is CASSDTGGGTDTQYF. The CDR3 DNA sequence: TGTGCCAGCAGTGACACAGGGGGCGGCACAGATACGCAGTATTTT.

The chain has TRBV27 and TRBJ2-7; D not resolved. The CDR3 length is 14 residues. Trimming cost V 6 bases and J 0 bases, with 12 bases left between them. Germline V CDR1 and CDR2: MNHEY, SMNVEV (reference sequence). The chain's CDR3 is CASSPGPFSYEQYF. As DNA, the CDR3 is TGTGCCAGCAGCCCCGGGCCTTTCTCCTACGAGCAGTACTTC.

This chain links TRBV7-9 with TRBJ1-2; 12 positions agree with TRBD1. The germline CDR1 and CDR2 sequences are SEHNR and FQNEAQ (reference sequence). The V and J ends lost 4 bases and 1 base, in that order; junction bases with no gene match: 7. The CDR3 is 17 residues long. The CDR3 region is CASSWDRGQMFNYGYTF. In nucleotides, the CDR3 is TGTGCCAGCAGCTGGGACAGGGGGCAGATGTTTAACTATGGCTACACCTTC.

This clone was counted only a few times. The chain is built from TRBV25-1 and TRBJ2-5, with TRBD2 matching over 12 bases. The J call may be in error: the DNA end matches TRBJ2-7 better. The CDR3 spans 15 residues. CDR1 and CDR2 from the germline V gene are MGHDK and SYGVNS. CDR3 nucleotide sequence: TGTGCCAGCAGTGAAGCTGGACTAGCGGGATACGAGCAGTACTTC. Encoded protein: CASSEAGLAGYEQYF.

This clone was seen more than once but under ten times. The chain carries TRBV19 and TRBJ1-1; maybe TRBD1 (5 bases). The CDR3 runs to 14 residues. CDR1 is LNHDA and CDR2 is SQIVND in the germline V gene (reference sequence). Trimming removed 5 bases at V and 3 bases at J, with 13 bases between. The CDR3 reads CASSRAGYDTEAFF. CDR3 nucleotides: TGTGCCAGTAGTCGAGCAGGGTACGACACTGAAGCTTTCTTT.

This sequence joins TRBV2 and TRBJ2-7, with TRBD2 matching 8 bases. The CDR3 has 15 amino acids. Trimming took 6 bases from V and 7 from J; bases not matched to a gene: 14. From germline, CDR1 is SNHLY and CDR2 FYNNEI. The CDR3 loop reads CASRTSGAGGSEQYF. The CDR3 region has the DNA TGTGCCAGCAGGACCTCCGGCGCGGGAGGATCAGAGCAGTACTTC.